The entry that follows covers one T cell receptor (beta chain) sequence. Germline V gene sequence: CDR1 DFQATT, CDR2 SNEGSKA (reference sequence). The CDR3 consists of 16 residues. Trimming cost V 0 bases and J 6 bases; bases outside gene matches: 8. One entry per CDR3 protein results from TCRdb running MiXCR on the 5' RACE reads. This table holds approximately 600,000 distinct CDR3 sequences, more than 9% found once. The data originate from a study of identical twins. These records were also assigned to another study, of yellow fever vaccine responses in identical twins.

Sequencing was carried out using PBMCs. The source of this sequence is a young woman in good health. The chain recombines TRBV20-1 with TRBJ2-3, with 11 bases that match TRBD2. The CDR3: CSAREIAGGALDTQYF. CDR3 coding DNA: TGCAGTGCTAGAGAAATAGCGGGGGGGGCTCTCGATACGCAGTATTTT.